This T cell receptor beta chain was recovered during a study of T cell changes during pregnancy in multiple sclerosis. The repertoire was sequenced with immunoSEQ multiplex PCR; TCRdb's copy has only in-frame clones and lacks some. This sample has more than 65,000 clones, with 75% to 90% found just once. V was pared by 8 bases and J by 5 bases, with 15 bases between. The CDR3 contains 13 residues. Germline V gives CDR1 MNHEY, CDR2 SVGAGI. The receptor was derived from a female donor with multiple sclerosis, enrolled in a pregnancy study. Source: peripheral blood, taken before pregnancy. The chain is built from TRBV6-5 and TRBJ2-5; TRBD1 is a possible D gene (5 bases). This chain's CDR3 is CASSNSGWETQYF. CDR3 nucleotide sequence: TGTGCCAGCTCTAATTCAGGGTGGGAGACCCAGTACTTC.